The present T cell receptor (beta chain) was sequenced within a study of T-cell reconstitution after alpha-beta-depleted transplantation in children. This clonotype came up many times. Its antigen remains unknown. The CDR3 length is 14 residues. Trimming left V 5 bases short and J 5 bases short, with 17 bases between. The germline gives CDR1 SQVTM, CDR2 ANQGSEA. Overall study results and limits: It was surviving recipient T cells and thymic progenitors that gave some patients high TCRbeta diversity at day 60. From newly produced T cells came most of the T-cell counts and diversity one year after transplant. About two months after transplant, alpha-beta T cells reportedly came from several hundred expanded graft clones.

Using unique molecular identifiers, the investigators prepared the TCRbeta library. From the PCR reads, TCRdb called clonotypes with MiXCR, one entry per CDR3 protein. The sample includes just under 350,000 distinct CDR3 sequences, about a sixth of them seen just once. The sample was PBMCs, mostly from graft donor cells, taken 360 days after TCRalphabeta/CD19-depleted stem cell transplant. The genes are TRBV29-1 and TRBJ2-3, with D maybe TRBD1 (6 bases). The sequence was obtained from a male patient aged 2-15 years who had a stem cell transplant for acute lymphoblastic leukemia, so the T cells may come from the graft donor. The CDR3 bases are TGCAGCGTTTACCTACAGGGCTTCGGAGATACGCAGTATTTT. This encodes CSVYLQGFGDTQYF.